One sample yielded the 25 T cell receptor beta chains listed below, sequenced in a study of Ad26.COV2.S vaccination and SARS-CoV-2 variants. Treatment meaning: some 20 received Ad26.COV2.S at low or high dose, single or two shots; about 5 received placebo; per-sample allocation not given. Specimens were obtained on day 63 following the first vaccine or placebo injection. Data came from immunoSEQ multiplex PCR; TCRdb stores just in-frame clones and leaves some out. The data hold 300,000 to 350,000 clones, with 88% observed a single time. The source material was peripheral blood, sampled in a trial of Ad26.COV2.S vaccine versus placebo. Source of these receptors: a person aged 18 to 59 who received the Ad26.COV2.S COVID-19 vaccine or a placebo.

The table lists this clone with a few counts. For the CDR3, the DNA is TGTGCCAGCTCACCACGCGGACAGGGAAAAGGAGAGCAGTACTTC. Residues: CASSPRGQGKGEQYF. The chain uses TRBV18 and TRBJ2-7, with 8 bases matching TRBD1. Looked up from germline, CDR1 is KGHSH and CDR2 is LQKENI. The CDR3 consists of 15 residues. J was trimmed by 7 bases and V by 1 base; bases with no gene match: 9.

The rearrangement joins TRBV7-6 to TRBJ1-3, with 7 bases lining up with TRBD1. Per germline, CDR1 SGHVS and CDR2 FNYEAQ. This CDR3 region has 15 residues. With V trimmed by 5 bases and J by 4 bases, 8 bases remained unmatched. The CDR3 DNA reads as TGTGCCAGCAGCAAGGAACAGGGGATCGGAAACACCATATATTTT. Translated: CASSKEQGIGNTIYF.

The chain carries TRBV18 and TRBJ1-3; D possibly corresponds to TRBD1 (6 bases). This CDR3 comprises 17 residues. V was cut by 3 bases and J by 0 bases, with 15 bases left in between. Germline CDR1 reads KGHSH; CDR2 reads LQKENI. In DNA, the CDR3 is TGTGCCAGCTCACCCTTACCGACGGACAGCTCTGGAAACACCATATATTTT. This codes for CASSPLPTDSSGNTIYF.

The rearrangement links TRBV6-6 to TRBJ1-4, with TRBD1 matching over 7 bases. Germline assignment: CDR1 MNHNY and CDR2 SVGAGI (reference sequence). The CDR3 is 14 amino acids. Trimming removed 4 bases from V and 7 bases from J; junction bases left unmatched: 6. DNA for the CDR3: TGTGCCAGCAGTTTCATGACAGGGTTTGAAAAACTGTTTTTT. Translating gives CASSFMTGFEKLFF.

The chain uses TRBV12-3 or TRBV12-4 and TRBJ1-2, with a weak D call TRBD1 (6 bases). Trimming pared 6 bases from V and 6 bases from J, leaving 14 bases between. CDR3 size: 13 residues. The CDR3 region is CASSYRELDGYTF. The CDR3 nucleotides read TGTGCCAGCAGCTACAGGGAACTAGATGGCTACACCTTC.

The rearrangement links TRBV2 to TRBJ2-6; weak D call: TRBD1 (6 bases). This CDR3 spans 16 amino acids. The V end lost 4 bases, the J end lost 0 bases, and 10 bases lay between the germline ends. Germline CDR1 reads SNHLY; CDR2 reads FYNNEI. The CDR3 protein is CASSGLRGSGANVLTF. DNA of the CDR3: TGTGCCAGCAGTGGACTCAGGGGCTCTGGGGCCAACGTCCTGACTTTC.

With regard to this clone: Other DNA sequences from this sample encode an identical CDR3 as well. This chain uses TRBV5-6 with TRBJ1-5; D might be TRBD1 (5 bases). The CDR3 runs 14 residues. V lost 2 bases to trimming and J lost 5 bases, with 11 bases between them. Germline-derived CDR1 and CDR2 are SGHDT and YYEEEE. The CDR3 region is CASSFGGRDQPQHF. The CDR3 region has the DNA TGTGCCAGCAGCTTCGGGGGGAGGGATCAGCCCCAGCATTTT.

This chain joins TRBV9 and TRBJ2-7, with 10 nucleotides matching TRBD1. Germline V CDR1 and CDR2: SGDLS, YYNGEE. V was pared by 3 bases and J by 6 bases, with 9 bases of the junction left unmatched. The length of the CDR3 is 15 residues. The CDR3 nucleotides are TGTGCCAGCAGCGCAGGCGCCGGGACAGGGGTCGAGCAGTACTTC. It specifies CASSAGAGTGVEQYF.

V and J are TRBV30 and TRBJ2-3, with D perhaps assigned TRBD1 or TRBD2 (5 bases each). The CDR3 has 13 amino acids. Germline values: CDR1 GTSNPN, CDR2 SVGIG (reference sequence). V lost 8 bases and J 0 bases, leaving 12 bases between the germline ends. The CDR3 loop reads CAGTYGSTDTQYF. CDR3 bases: TGTGCCGGGACGTATGGAAGCACAGATACGCAGTATTTT.

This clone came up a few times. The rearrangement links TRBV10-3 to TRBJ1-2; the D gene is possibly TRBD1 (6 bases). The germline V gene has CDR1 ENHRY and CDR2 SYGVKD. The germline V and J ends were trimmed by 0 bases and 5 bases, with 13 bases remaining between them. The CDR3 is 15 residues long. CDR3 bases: TGTGCCATCAGTGAGTCGGTCAGGGGAAGTTATGGCTACACCTTC. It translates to CAISESVRGSYGYTF.

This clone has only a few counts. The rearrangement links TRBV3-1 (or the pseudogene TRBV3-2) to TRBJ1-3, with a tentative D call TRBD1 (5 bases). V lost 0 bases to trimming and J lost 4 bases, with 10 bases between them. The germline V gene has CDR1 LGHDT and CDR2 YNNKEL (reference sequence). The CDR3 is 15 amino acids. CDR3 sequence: CASSQESAGGNTIYF. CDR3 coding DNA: TGTGCCAGCAGCCAAGAGTCGGCAGGGGGAAACACCATATATTTT.

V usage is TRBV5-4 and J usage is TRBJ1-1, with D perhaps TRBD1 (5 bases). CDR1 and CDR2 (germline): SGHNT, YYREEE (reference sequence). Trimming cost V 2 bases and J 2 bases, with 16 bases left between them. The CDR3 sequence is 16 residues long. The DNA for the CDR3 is TGTGCCAGCAGCTTACCTCAGGGAAATTCCAACACTGAAGCTTTCTTT. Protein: CASSLPQGNSNTEAFF.

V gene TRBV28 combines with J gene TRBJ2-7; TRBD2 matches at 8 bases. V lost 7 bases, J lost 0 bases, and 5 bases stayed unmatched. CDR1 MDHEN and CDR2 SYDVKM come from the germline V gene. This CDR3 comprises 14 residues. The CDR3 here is CASITSGSSYEQYF. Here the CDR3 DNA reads TGTGCCAGCATCACTAGCGGATCCTCCTACGAGCAGTACTTC.

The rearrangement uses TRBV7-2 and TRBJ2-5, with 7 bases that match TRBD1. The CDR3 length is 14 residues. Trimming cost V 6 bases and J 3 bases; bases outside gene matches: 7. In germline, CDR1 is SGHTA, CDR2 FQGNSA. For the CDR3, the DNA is TGTGCCAGCAGTTACGACAGGGCCAAAGAGACCCAGTACTTC. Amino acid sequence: CASSYDRAKETQYF.

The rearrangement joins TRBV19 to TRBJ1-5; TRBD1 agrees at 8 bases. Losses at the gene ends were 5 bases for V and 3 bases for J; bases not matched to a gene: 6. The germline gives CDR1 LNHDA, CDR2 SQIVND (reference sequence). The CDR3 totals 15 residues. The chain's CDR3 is CASSPGQGPNQPQHF. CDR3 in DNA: TGTGCCAGTAGTCCCGGACAGGGCCCCAATCAGCCCCAGCATTTT.

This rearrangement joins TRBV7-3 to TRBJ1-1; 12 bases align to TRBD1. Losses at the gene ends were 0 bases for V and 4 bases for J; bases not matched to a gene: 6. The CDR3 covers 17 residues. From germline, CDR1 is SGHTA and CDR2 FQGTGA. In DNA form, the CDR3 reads TGTGCCAGCAGCTTAACGGCCCTGGGACAGGGGGCCACTGAAGCTTTCTTT. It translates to CASSLTALGQGATEAFF.

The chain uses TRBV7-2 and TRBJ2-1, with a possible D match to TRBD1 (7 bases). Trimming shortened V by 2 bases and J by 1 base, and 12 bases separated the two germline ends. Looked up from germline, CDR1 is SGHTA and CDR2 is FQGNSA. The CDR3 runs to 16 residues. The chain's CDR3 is CASSLRGRGSYNEQFF. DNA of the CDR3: TGTGCCAGCAGCTTAAGGGGGCGGGGATCCTACAATGAGCAGTTCTTC.

The CDR3 coding sequence is TGTGCCTGGAGTCTAGCCACCTCTGAGCAGTTCTTC. Translation gives CAWSLATSEQFF. J is TRBJ2-1 and V is TRBV30; D may be TRBD2 (5 bases). CDR1 is GTSNPN and CDR2 is SVGIG in the germline V gene (reference sequence). The length of the CDR3 is 12 residues. V was clipped by 2 bases and J by 9 bases, with 11 bases between them.

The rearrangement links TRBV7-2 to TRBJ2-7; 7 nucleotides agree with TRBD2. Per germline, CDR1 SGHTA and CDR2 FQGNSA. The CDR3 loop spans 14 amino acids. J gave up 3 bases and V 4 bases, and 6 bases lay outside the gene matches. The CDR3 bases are TGTGCCAGCAGCTCGCCGGGGGGAGGCTACGAGCAGTACTTC. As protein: CASSSPGGGYEQYF. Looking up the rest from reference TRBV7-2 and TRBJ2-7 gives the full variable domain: GAGVSQSPSNKVTEKGKDVELRCDPISGHTALYWYRQSLGQGLEFLIYFQGNSAPDKSGLPSDRFSAERTGGSVSTLTIQRTQQEDSAVYLCASSSPGGGYEQYFGPGTRLTVT.

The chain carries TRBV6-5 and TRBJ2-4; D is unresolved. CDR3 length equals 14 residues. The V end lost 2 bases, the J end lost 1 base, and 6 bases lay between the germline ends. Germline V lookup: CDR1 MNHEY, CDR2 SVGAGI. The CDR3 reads CASSYRDAKNIQYF. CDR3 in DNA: TGTGCCAGCAGTTACAGGGATGCCAAAAACATTCAGTACTTC.

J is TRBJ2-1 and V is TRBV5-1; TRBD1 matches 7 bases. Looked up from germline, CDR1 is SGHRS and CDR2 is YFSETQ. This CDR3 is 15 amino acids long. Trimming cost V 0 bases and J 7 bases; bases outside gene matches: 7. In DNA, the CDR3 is TGCGCCAGCAGCTTGGGACAGGGAGCGTTAAATGAGCAGTTCTTC. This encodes CASSLGQGALNEQFF.

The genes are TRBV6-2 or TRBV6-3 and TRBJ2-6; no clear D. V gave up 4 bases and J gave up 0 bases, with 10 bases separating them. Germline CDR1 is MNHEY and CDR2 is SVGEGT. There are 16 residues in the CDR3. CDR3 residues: CASSSATASGANVLTF. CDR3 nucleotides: TGTGCCAGCAGTTCCGCGACGGCCTCTGGGGCCAACGTCCTGACTTTC.

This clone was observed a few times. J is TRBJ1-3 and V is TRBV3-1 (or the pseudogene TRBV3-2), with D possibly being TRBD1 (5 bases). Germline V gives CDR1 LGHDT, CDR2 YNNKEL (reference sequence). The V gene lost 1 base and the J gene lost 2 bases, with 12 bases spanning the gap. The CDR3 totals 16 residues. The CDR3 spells CASSQAFGTAGNTIYF. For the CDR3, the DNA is TGTGCCAGCAGCCAAGCCTTTGGGACTGCTGGAAACACCATATATTTT.

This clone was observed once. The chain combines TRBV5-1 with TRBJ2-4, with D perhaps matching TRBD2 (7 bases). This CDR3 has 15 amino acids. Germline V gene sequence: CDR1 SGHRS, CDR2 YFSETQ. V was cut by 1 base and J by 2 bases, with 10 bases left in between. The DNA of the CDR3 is TGCGCCAGCAGCTTGCGGGGGGCGCCCAAAAACATTCAGTACTTC. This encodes CASSLRGAPKNIQYF.

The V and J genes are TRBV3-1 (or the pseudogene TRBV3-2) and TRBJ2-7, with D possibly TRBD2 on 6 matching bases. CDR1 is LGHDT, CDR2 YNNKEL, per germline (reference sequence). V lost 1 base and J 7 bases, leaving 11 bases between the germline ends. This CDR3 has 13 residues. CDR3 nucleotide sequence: TGTGCCAGCAGCCAAGGAGGAGGGGCAGAGCAGTACTTC. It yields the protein CASSQGGGAEQYF.